The present entry profiles one T cell receptor (beta chain) with its context. These data belong to a study of CD8 T cells in Susac syndrome. Study in general: Clinically active disease was present in over 5 of the sequenced Susac syndrome patients. Roughly 8 of these patients were in remission.

It was with random hexamers that roughly 0.5 to 1 ug RNA was reverse transcribed. TCR beta CDR3 was amplified by immunoSEQ multiplex PCR. This amplification extended across 54 Vbeta and 13 Jbeta segments. MiXCR, applied by TCRdb to the immunoSEQ multiplex PCR reads, yields one record per CDR3 protein. The repertoire includes under 250,000 distinct CDR3 sequences, over 90% of them detected once, and 0.15% sits in the top ten. The CDR3 extends over 12 amino acids. Trimming took 7 bases from V and 0 from J, leaving 9 bases between them. Germline values: CDR1 DFQATT, CDR2 SNEGSKA (reference sequence). FACS was used to enrich TEMRA cells, whereas the CD8+ and CD4+ T cells were obtained by negative isolation.

The genes are TRBV20-1 and TRBJ1-1; unclear D gene. The sample taken for sequencing was CD4+ T cells from PBMCs. The sequence came from a human donor with Susac syndrome. The CDR3 DNA reads TGCAGTGGCCTCGGGTTGAACACTGAAGCTTTCTTT. The encoded protein is CSGLGLNTEAFF.